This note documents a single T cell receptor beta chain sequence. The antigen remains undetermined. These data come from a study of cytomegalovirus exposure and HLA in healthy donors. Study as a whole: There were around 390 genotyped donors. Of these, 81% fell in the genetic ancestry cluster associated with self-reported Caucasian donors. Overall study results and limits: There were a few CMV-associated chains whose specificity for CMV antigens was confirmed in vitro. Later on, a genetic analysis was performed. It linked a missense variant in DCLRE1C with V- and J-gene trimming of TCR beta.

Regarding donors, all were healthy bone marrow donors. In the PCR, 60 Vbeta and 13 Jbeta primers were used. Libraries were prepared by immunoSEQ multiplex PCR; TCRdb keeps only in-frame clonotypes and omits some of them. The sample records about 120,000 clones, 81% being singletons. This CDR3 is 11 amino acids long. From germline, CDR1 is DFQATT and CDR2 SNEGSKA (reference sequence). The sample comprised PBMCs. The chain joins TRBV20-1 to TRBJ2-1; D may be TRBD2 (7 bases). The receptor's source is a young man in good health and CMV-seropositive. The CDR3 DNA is TGCAGCGGGGGGCAAAACAATGAGCAGTTCTTC. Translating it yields CSGGQNNEQFF.